This T cell receptor beta chain was documented in a study of cytomegalovirus exposure and HLA in healthy donors (dated by TCRdb to the late 2010s). Notes on the research overall: According to an earlier analysis of 550 to 750 of the donors, 150 million to 200 million T cells yielded 95 million to 140 million unique TCR beta sequences and approximately 300 Gb of sequence data. An early release that covered 500 to 800 HLA-typed donors contained about 300 gigabases of sequencing data and tens of millions of unique TCR sequences. Of the 300 to 500 genotyped donors, 81% were placed in the genetic ancestry cluster associated with self-reported Caucasian donors. The study aimed to test whether cataloging public T cell receptors could reveal signatures of past pathogen exposure. Using immunosequencing, the study profiled T cell repertoires from fewer than 850 subjects and related those repertoires to cytomegalovirus serostatus. In addition to the first cohort of 666 subjects, a separate validation cohort of 120 different subjects was used. To predict cytomegalovirus infection status, the study brought together high-throughput TCR immunosequencing, statistical association of individual TCRs with disease status, and machine learning. A later analysis re-examined previously published TCR beta repertoires from 610 or so donors and added high-resolution HLA genotyping to investigate patterns of TCR occurrence. In the later analysis, no new phenotypic data were used to find candidate immune exposures; instead, reliance was placed on TCR beta sequences and their occurrence across donors. To decide whether each TCR beta V gene segment behaved as functional or pseudogenic, an earlier analysis of some 600 of the donors relied on high-throughput TCR beta sequencing. Donor age, sex, ethnicity and CMV serostatus were compiled together with the repertoire data. A later genetic analysis used genome-wide SNP genotypes for about 60% of the roughly 700 donors, treating that subset as a discovery cohort. All discovery cohort repertoires had been generated using a single sequencing platform. HLA typing covered class I and class II loci at four-digit resolution. Typing coverage varied by locus: roughly 629-640 donors for A, B, C, DRB1 and DQB1; more than 500 for DQA1; around 570 for DPA1; fewer than 480 for DPB1. Because of strong linkage in the cohort, roughly five DR-DQ haplotypes were treated as single units for association and clustering. Among about 390 genotyped donors of the cohort, an average of approximately 240,000 unique TCR beta nucleotide sequences were sequenced per donor, roughly 20% of them non-productive.

The cohort was made up of approximately 700 healthy bone marrow donors. All cohort members were sampled while nominally healthy, although unrecorded immune exposures were likely present. The donor was CMV seronegative and was included in the group of about 400 seronegative cohort members. Every donor gave a peripheral blood sample, and the peripheral blood mononuclear cells from that sample were used for TCR beta sequencing. Genomic DNA was extracted from the blood cell samples with the Qiagen DNeasy Blood Extraction Kit. On the study overall, not on this receptor specifically: Because counts were too low, about 18 rarely observed V segments, including chromosome 9 orphons, were excluded from the earlier analysis of 500 to 700 of the donors. A later genetic analysis reported fewer N-insertions in productive TCRs among donors in an Asian-associated ancestry cluster than the roughly 670-donor mean. In a later genetic analysis, a missense DCLRE1C variant was associated with V-gene and J-gene trimming of TCR beta chains, and the association was replicated in an independent cohort. The authors suggested that the approach could potentially be extended to other disease states and immunological phenotypes. Most TCR sequences were seen in very few donors, while some public TCRs were found in many individuals. A few of the identified cytomegalovirus-associated TCR beta chains were confirmed in vitro to be specific for cytomegalovirus antigens. When HLA alleles, especially DR and DQ, strongly co-occurred, TCR associations were difficult to assign to individual alleles. A group of highly shared sequence variants was considered likely to be a technical artifact of the sequencing pipeline. According to a later analysis, TCR association rates differed among HLA loci, with DRB1 alleles showing the most associated TCRs and HLA-C alleles showing the fewest. The classifier was reported to diagnose cytomegalovirus status with high specificity and sensitivity in both the original cohort and the validation cohort. According to a later analysis, parvovirus B19, influenza, CMV and Epstein-Barr virus appeared linked to several top co-occurrence clusters. In an earlier analysis of about 540 of the donors, most TCR beta V segments were observed in productive rearrangements about 90% or about 30% of the time, broadly matching IMGT annotations. Compared with equally common non-associated chains, HLA-associated TCR beta chains in a later analysis were more clonally expanded and had lower generation probabilities. Presence/absence analyses assumed roughly uniform sequencing depth across donors, an assumption that may not hold. This cohort had only TCR beta chains sequenced, and the lack of alpha or paired-chain data limited which features could be detected. Specific HLA alleles were associated with over 15,000 TCR beta sequences at a false discovery rate of 0.05 in a later analysis. Correlated functional status among segregating V segments might reflect linkage disequilibrium, but an unknown experimental factor could not be ruled out. A further reported finding was that TCR beta sequences accurately predicted the HLA-A and HLA-B alleles for most subjects in the first cohort. CMV serostatus was the only immune exposure information available for the cohort. A later analysis found that most CMV-associated TCR beta chains appeared HLA-restricted, with HLA associations seemingly driven largely by CMV exposure. The study listed 150 to 200 TCR beta chains as associated with cytomegalovirus. Because some donors lacked HLA typing at each locus, the association tests relied only on the typed subset.

With regard to this clone: Its cognate antigen has yet to be identified. An end of the junction does not agree with germline; a read error may underlie this.

The method behind the library was the immunoSEQ multiplex PCR assay. The multiplex PCR relied on a mix of 60 forward primers for TCR Vbeta segments and 13 reverse primers for TCR Jbeta segments. The CDR3 region of rearranged TCR beta genes was amplified from genomic DNA with a multiplex PCR assay. The Illumina HiSeq System was used to sequence the amplified TCR beta libraries as 87-base-pair reads. As for the authors' bioinformatics: A later analysis counted approximately 76 million unique TCR beta chains across the roughly 700 repertoires, and 9.5 million to 11 million of these chains were shared by at least two donors. To remove PCR and sequencing errors, raw reads were error-corrected and collapsed into unique sequences using a nearest-neighbor algorithm that merged closely related sequences. CDR3 sequences were aligned to IMGT reference sequences to assign V, D and J gene segments. For a sequence to be retained, at least a six-nucleotide match to both a V gene segment and a J gene segment was required. Rearrangements were classified as productive when the CDR3 lacked stop codons and remained in frame with V and J, and all other rearrangements were classified as non-productive. CDR3 was defined by IMGT convention, running from the second conserved V-encoded cysteine to the conserved J-encoded phenylalanine. In an earlier analysis of 587 of the donors, sequences lacking an unambiguous match to a single V gene segment were excluded. An earlier analysis of fewer than 750 of the donors classified V segments as functional when productive rearrangements were above 56.7% and as segregating when the standard deviation between donors was above 5%. To diagnose cytomegalovirus status from the catalog of TCR beta chain sequences, a statistical classification framework was built. In a later analysis, V and J genes were assigned by comparing TCR nucleotide sequences against IMGT/GENE-DB human TR gene sequences. The TCRdist pipeline was used in a later analysis to assign CDR3 sequences and most-parsimonious VDJ recombination scenarios. A later analysis defined each TCR beta chain by its CDR3 amino acid sequence plus V-gene family, and excluded reads lacking a unique V-gene family. A later analysis removed several hundred highly shared, low-generation-probability nucleotide sequences to deal with suspected cross-contamination and a sequencing artifact. In a later analysis, a clonal expansion index was calculated for each public chain from normalized within-repertoire ranks of inferred template counts. Generation probabilities in a later analysis came from a VDJ recombination model fitted to out-of-frame rearrangements, and those results were checked against IGoR. A later analysis scored TCR-TCR, TCR-HLA and TCR-CMV co-occurrence with hypergeometric tests, applying a repertoire-size bias correction to TCR pairs. False discovery rates were estimated in a later analysis by permuting HLA or CMV assignments 20 times. In a later analysis, co-occurring TCRs were grouped using DBSCAN, and TCRdist sequence similarity was added for clustering within HLA-allele-positive subsets. For co-occurrence clustering, repertoires with fewer than 30,000 or more than 120,000 public chains were excluded, along with 5 or 6 repertoires with anomalous nucleotide sharing. TCRdb re-hosts the immuneACCESS table, in-frame sequences only. Its copies lack some clones; in the studies checked, an unresolved V gene accounts for under half of them, and the cause for the rest is not known. The D gene and trimming were derived from the DNA, and the V and J assignments and clone size from that table. The sample has 100,000 or so clones on record, 78% of them singletons. The ten largest clones add up to roughly 6% of the sample.

This receptor was identified in a male donor in good health and CMV-seronegative. The sequenced sample was PBMCs.

The nucleotides are TGTTCCAGCAGCCGTGACAGGGGGAACTATGGCTACACCTTC. Translated, this gives CSSSRDRGNYGYTF. This chain joins TRBV7-9 to TRBJ1-2; the junction holds 9 bases that match TRBD1. According to the germline V gene (reference sequence), CDR1 reads SEHNR and CDR2 reads FQNEAQ. Including the terminal cysteine and phenylalanine, the CDR3 comprises 14 residues. The retained sequence is limited to the CDR3, 42 bases, with the frame set at the first base.